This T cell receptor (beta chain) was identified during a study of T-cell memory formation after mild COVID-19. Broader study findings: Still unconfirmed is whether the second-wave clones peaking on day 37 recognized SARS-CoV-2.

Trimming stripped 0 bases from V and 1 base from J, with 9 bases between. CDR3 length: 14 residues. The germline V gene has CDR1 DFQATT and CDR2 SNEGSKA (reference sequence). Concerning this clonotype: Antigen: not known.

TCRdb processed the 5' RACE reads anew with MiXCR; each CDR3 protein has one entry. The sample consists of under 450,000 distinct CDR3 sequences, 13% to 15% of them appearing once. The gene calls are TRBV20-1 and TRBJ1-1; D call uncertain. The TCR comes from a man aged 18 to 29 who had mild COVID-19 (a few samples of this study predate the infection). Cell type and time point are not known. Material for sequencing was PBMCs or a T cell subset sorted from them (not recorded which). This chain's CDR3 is CSARDLRGNTEAFF. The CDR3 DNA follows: TGCAGTGCTAGAGATCTACGGGGGAACACTGAAGCTTTCTTT.